This T cell receptor beta chain emerged from a study of T cells after posttransplantation cyclophosphamide. CDR3 length: 11 amino acids. Germline CDR1 reads SGHTA; CDR2 reads FQGNSA. Points on this clone: Its matching antigen is unknown.

Some clones are missing from TCRdb's copy, which holds only in-frame ones; the method was immunoSEQ multiplex PCR. The sample lists about 21,000 clones, approximately 92% occurring once. Study-level results: After PTCy, TRB diversity resembled that of CNI/methotrexate controls. TRB overlap between skin or GI tissue T cells and blood was limited. Donor-recipient repertoire similarity was low at 1-2 months, rising over year one.

Control samples came 1 year after myeloablative marrow transplants with methotrexate plus calcineurin inhibitor. J is TRBJ2-2 and V is TRBV7-2; D may be TRBD2 (6 bases). The sample consisted of PBMCs, taken roughly 350 days after allogeneic stem cell transplant with calcineurin inhibitor and methotrexate. This TCR derives from a female patient in her 30s who received an allogeneic stem cell transplant from an unrelated donor, was CMV-positive, and had acute and chronic GVHD. A subset of T cells may come from the graft donor. CDR3 sequence (DNA): TGTGGGACTAAGAACACCGGGGAGCTGTTTTTT. It specifies CGTKNTGELFF.